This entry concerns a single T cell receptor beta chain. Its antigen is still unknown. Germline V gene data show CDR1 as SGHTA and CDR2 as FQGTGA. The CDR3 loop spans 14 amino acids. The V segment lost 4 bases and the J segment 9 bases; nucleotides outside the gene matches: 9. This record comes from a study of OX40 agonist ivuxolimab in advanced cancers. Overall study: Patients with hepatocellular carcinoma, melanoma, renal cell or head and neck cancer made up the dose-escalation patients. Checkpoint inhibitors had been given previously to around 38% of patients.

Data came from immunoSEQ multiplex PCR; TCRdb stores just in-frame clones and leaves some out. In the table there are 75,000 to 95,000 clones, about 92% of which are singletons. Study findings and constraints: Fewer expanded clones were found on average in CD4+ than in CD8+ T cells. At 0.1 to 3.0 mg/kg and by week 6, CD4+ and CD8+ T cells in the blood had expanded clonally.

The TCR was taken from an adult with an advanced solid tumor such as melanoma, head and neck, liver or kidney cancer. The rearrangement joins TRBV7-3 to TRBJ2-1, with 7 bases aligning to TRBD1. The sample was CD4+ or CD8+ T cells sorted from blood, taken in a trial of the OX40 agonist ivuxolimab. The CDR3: CASSSRQGWGEQFF. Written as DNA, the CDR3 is TGTGCCAGCAGCTCACGACAGGGCTGGGGTGAGCAGTTCTTC.